Below, 27 T cell receptor beta chains from the same sample are listed, as sequenced in a study of identical twins. MiXCR was run by TCRdb on the 5' RACE reads, yielding one entry per CDR3 protein. The sample lists around 550,000 distinct CDR3 sequences, about 15% seen once, with 0.44% in the top ten. The data were also submitted as part of a second study, on yellow fever vaccine responses in identical twins.

The sequenced material came from CD4+ T cells sorted from blood. The origin of the receptors is a woman between 18 and 29 years old in good health.

The rearrangement joins TRBV11-3 to TRBJ2-3, with TRBD2 matching 11 bases. Trimming took 2 bases from V and 1 from J; bases not matched to a gene: 5. CDR3 size: 17 residues. The germline V gene has CDR1 SGHNT and CDR2 YENEEA. In DNA form, the CDR3 reads TGTGCCAGCAGCTTATATAGCGGGGGGGCTGGCACAGATACGCAGTATTTT. Translation gives CASSLYSGGAGTDTQYF.

The chain couples TRBV10-3 to TRBJ1-1; D might be TRBD1 (5 bases). The CDR3 contains 16 residues. The ends were cut back, 7 bases at V and 0 bases at J, with 18 bases in the middle. CDR1 is ENHRY and CDR2 is SYGVKD in the germline V gene. The CDR3 region has the DNA TGTGCCATCACCTCGAGAGGTATGACAGTGAACACTGAAGCTTTCTTT. Translated, it gives CAITSRGMTVNTEAFF.

This clonotype was observed a few times. The chain is built from TRBV7-2 and TRBJ2-1; 8 positions agree with TRBD2. This CDR3 region has 15 residues. The junction had 11 bases not matched to a gene; V was cut back by 5 bases and J by 8 bases. Germline V gene sequence: CDR1 SGHTA, CDR2 FQGNSA. Here the CDR3 DNA reads TGTGCCAGCAGCATACTAGCGGACCAGGGTTATGAGCAGTTCTTC. Its translation: CASSILADQGYEQFF.

This sequence joins TRBV29-1 and TRBJ2-2, with D perhaps given as TRBD1 or TRBD2 (6 bases each). Germline V gives CDR1 SQVTM, CDR2 ANQGSEA. Trimming pared 6 bases from V and 6 bases from J, leaving 14 bases between. This CDR3 is 13 amino acids long. The CDR3, as DNA: TGCAGCGTCGTGCTCGGGGGCCCCGGGGAGCTGTTTTTT. This sequence encodes CSVVLGGPGELFF.

There are many counts of this clonotype. CDR3 region: CASRATSGNYNEQFF. The CDR3 nucleotides read TGTGCCAGCAGGGCAACTAGCGGAAACTACAATGAGCAGTTCTTC. V and J are TRBV2 and TRBJ2-1; 8 bases are shared with TRBD2. Germline V gene data show CDR1 as SNHLY and CDR2 as FYNNEI. The CDR3 spans 15 residues. J gave up 3 bases and V 6 bases, and 7 bases lay outside the gene matches.

The rearrangement links TRBV28 to TRBJ1-1, with 7 bases fitting TRBD1. With 4 bases clipped from V and 0 bases from J, the junction kept 11 bases outside the gene matches. This CDR3 is built from 17 residues. Germline lookup yields CDR1 MDHEN and CDR2 SYDVKM. Here the CDR3 DNA reads TGTGCCAGCAGTTCACTCCGGGACAGCCTCATGAACACTGAAGCTTTCTTT. Protein product: CASSSLRDSLMNTEAFF. Using reference TRBV28 and TRBJ1-1 for the parts outside the CDR3, the full variable domain is DVKVTQSSRYLVKRTGEKVFLECVQDMDHENMFWYRQDPGLGLRLIYFSYDVKMKEKGDIPEGYSVSREKKERFSLILESASTNQTSMYLCASSSLRDSLMNTEAFFGQGTRLTVV.

This rearrangement joins TRBV6-5 to TRBJ1-2; no clear D gene. Trimming took 4 bases from V and 3 from J, leaving 15 bases between them. Per the germline V gene, CDR1 is MNHEY and CDR2 is SVGAGI. The CDR3 loop spans 15 amino acids. CDR3 in amino acids: CASSSRTVGDYGYTF. The CDR3 DNA sequence: TGTGCCAGCAGTTCCCGGACGGTCGGGGACTATGGCTACACCTTC.

This clonotype has more than one count but fewer than ten. V usage is TRBV7-9 and J usage is TRBJ2-7; D is uncertain. The CDR3 is made up of 16 amino acids. Germline CDR1 and CDR2: SEHNR and FQNEAQ (reference sequence). The ends were cut back, 3 bases at V and 7 bases at J, with 22 bases in the middle. The CDR3 coding sequence is TGTGCCAGCAGCTTCAAACAGTTCGGACGGTCCGGGGAGCAGTACTTC. It yields the protein CASSFKQFGRSGEQYF.

This clonotype occurred a few times. The V call is TRBV24-1, the J call TRBJ2-5, with 8 bases matching TRBD2. V lost 5 bases, J lost 2 bases, and 9 bases stayed unmatched. CDR1 and CDR2 from the germline V gene are KGHDR and SFDVKD. The CDR3 is 16 residues long. The CDR3 reads CATSALRSGRQETQYF. The CDR3 coding sequence is TGTGCCACCAGTGCCCTGCGGAGCGGGAGACAAGAGACCCAGTACTTC.

CDR3 region: CASRRSRGPYSNYGYTF. As DNA, the CDR3 is TGTGCCAGCAGACGTAGCCGTGGGCCCTACTCAAACTATGGCTACACCTTC. The chain links TRBV12-3 or TRBV12-4 to TRBJ1-2; D uncertain. The V gene lost 6 bases and the J gene lost 2 bases, with 22 bases spanning the gap. The CDR3 totals 17 residues.

Here the CDR3 DNA reads TGTGCCAGCTCACCGGGGGTTCCCGATTACGAGCAGTACGTC. It codes for CASSPGVPDYEQYV. V is TRBV18 and J is TRBJ2-7; the D gene could be TRBD1 or TRBD2 (5 bases each). This CDR3 spans 14 amino acids. The V gene's germline CDR1 is KGHSH and CDR2 LQKENI. The ends were cut back, 3 bases at V and 4 bases at J, with 13 bases in the middle.

The count of this clonotype is one. The genes are TRBV2 and TRBJ1-4, with TRBD1 matching over 9 bases. Germline lookup yields CDR1 SNHLY and CDR2 FYNNEI. This CDR3 region has 13 residues. V was pared by 7 bases and J by 6 bases, with 3 bases of the junction left unmatched. This CDR3 is CASTRTGDEKLFF. The CDR3 DNA follows: TGTGCCAGCACACGGACAGGGGATGAAAAACTGTTTTTT.

The V call is TRBV20-1, the J call TRBJ2-4; D not resolved. The CDR3 consists of 14 residues. The germline V gene has CDR1 DFQATT and CDR2 SNEGSKA (reference sequence). The ends were cut back, 5 bases at V and 0 bases at J, with 11 bases in the middle. The CDR3 DNA sequence: TGCAGTGCTGATAAGACATTAGCCAAAAACATTCAGTACTTC. It specifies CSADKTLAKNIQYF.

This clonotype was picked up a small number of times. The V and J genes are TRBV10-3 and TRBJ2-7; 8 bases line up with TRBD2. In germline, CDR1 is ENHRY, CDR2 SYGVKD. The CDR3 length is 15 residues. V was pared by 7 bases and J by 3 bases, with 11 bases of the junction left unmatched. In DNA, the CDR3 is TGTGCCATCAAAGCAACCGGGACTAGTTTCTACGAGCAGTACTTC. Residues: CAIKATGTSFYEQYF.

The gene calls are TRBV10-3 and TRBJ1-6; TRBD1 aligns across 8 bases. The CDR3 has 13 residues. CDR1 and CDR2 (germline): ENHRY, SYGVKD. The CDR3 here is CAHAGTGESPLHF. CDR3 coding DNA: TGTGCACACGCCGGGACAGGTGAATCACCCCTCCACTTT.

The chain uses TRBV28 and TRBJ2-5; D not resolved. Germline CDR1 and CDR2: MDHEN and SYDVKM. This CDR3 contains 14 residues. V dropped 5 bases and J dropped 5 bases, with 15 bases sitting between them. CDR3 in DNA: TGTGCCAGCAGTATCCCGGAGTTTCGGGAGACCCAGTACTTC. The encoded protein is CASSIPEFRETQYF.

V usage is TRBV5-1 and J usage is TRBJ2-7; 14 nucleotides match TRBD2. The V gene end was trimmed by 0 bases and the J gene end by 4 bases; junction bases not matched to a gene: 9. The CDR3 length is 18 residues. Looked up from germline, CDR1 is SGHRS and CDR2 is YFSETQ. The CDR3 DNA follows: TGCGCCAGCAGCTTGGGACTAGCGGGAGGGCCCAATCCTTACGAGCAGTACTTC. Translating it yields CASSLGLAGGPNPYEQYF.

V gene TRBV18 combines with J gene TRBJ2-2; TRBD2 aligns across 12 bases. The CDR3 runs to 16 residues. Per the germline V gene, CDR1 is KGHSH and CDR2 is LQKENI. The V segment lost 3 bases and the J segment 5 bases; nucleotides outside the gene matches: 4. The CDR3 nucleotides are TGTGCCAGCTCACCTATGACTAGCGGGAGTACCGGGGAGCTGTTTTTT. This codes for CASSPMTSGSTGELFF.

This clonotype was seen only once. The V call is TRBV2, the J call TRBJ1-4; tentative D call: TRBD1 (5 bases). Germline-derived CDR1 and CDR2 are SNHLY and FYNNEI. V dropped 4 bases and J dropped 3 bases, with 12 bases sitting between them. The CDR3 spans 15 residues. CDR3 amino acids: CASSVIRDPNEKLFF. DNA for the CDR3: TGTGCCAGCAGTGTCATCAGGGATCCTAATGAAAAACTGTTTTTT.

CDR3 protein: CASSFTSGPQETQYF. CDR3 coding DNA: TGTGCCAGCAGCTTTACTAGCGGTCCCCAAGAGACCCAGTACTTC. V gene TRBV11-2 combines with J gene TRBJ2-5; TRBD2 matches 8 bases. CDR1 and CDR2 from the germline V gene are SGHAT and FQNNGV. This CDR3 region has 15 residues. J lost 1 base, V lost 3 bases, and 4 bases had no gene match.

This clonotype showed up many times. The chain employs TRBV20-1 and TRBJ1-1, with D unresolved. The V end lost 4 bases, the J end lost 1 base, and 4 bases lay between the germline ends. The CDR3 contains 11 residues. The V gene's germline CDR1 is DFQATT and CDR2 SNEGSKA (reference sequence). CDR3 region: CSATGNTEAFF. CDR3 DNA sequence: TGCAGTGCTACAGGGAACACTGAAGCTTTCTTT.

This sequence joins TRBV21-1 and TRBJ2-7; no DNA check was done on the table's D call, TRBD2. TRBV21-1 is a recognized pseudogene. The CDR3 has 15 amino acids. The CDR3 is CASSKAYGPSYEQYV. DNA for the CDR3: TGTGCCAGCAGCAAAGCCTACGGCCCGAGCTACGAGCAGTACGTC.

Only a few counts were recorded for this clonotype. V usage is TRBV11-1 and J usage is TRBJ2-1, with 9 positions matching TRBD2. This CDR3 region has 15 residues. Germline CDR1 and CDR2: SGHAT and FQDESV (reference sequence). Trimming at V came to 6 bases and at J to 0 bases, leaving 3 bases not matched to a gene. The CDR3 loop reads CASRHSGSSYNEQFF. The DNA of the CDR3 is TGTGCCAGCAGACATAGCGGGAGCTCCTACAATGAGCAGTTCTTC.

This clonotype was observed a few times. This rearrangement joins TRBV12-3 or TRBV12-4 to TRBJ1-1; 7 bases map to TRBD1. The V gene end was trimmed by 6 bases and the J gene end by 7 bases; junction bases not matched to a gene: 11. The CDR3 is 14 residues long. In nucleotides, the CDR3 is TGTGCCAGCAGATTTCGCACAGGGGCGGTTGAAGCTTTCTTT. Residues: CASRFRTGAVEAFF.

This clonotype occurred a few times. The V call is TRBV28, the J call TRBJ1-5; TRBD1 agrees at 7 bases. In germline, CDR1 is MDHEN, CDR2 SYDVKM. CDR3 length: 13 amino acids. J gave up 5 bases and V 8 bases, and 6 bases lay outside the gene matches. CDR3 protein: CASRDRLDQPQHF. CDR3 coding DNA: TGTGCCAGCCGGGACAGATTGGATCAGCCCCAGCATTTT.

This clonotype was seen only a few times. The V and J genes are TRBV5-1 and TRBJ1-1, with D maybe TRBD1 (6 bases). Germline V gene sequence: CDR1 SGHRS, CDR2 YFSETQ. Between the trimmed V and J ends, which lost 3 bases and 1 base, there was a span of 16 bases. This CDR3 has 16 residues. CDR3 protein: CASSWQLAGANTEAFF. CDR3 in DNA: TGCGCCAGCAGCTGGCAACTCGCGGGGGCGAACACTGAAGCTTTCTTT.

The V and J genes are TRBV12-3 or TRBV12-4 and TRBJ2-1, with 9 bases identical to TRBD2. V dropped 1 base and J dropped 8; count of bases not matched to a gene: 6. The CDR3 is 15 amino acids. CDR3 in amino acids: CASSLVAGGRDEQFF. CDR3 coding DNA: TGTGCCAGCAGTTTAGTGGCGGGGGGGCGGGATGAGCAGTTCTTC.